This TCR beta chain was sequenced during a study of T cell repertoires in cytomegalovirus infection. Turning to the study itself: Peptides in the study included HLA-C-restricted and HLA-B-restricted CMV epitopes. Matching HLA type and CMV infection were both indicated by public TCR beta signatures. General study results and limits: CMV-specific HLA-C-restricted TCR beta clonotypes dominated the ex vivo response. Cumulative public TCR beta family frequency identified carriers of CMV plus the relevant HLA.

On this clonotype: The antigen remains undetermined.

TCRdb re-derived calls from the reads in MiXCR, one entry per CDR3 protein. The sample has some 800,000 distinct CDR3 sequences, 30% to 35% seen once. This CDR3 has 13 amino acids. The V end was cut by 2 bases, the J end by 0 bases, with 5 bases between. Germline assignment: CDR1 SGHDN and CDR2 FVKESK. The starting material was cultured CD8+ T cells from PBMCs, obtained from culture after CMV antigen stimulation. This sequence was found in a human donor in good health (CMV status not recorded). Some clones in this sample may be carry-over from other donors' samples. The chain employs TRBV14 and TRBJ2-7, with D perhaps matching TRBD1 (5 bases). The CDR3 protein is CASSQQGSYEQYV. The CDR3 DNA sequence: TGTGCCAGCAGCCAACAGGGCTCCTACGAGCAGTACGTC.